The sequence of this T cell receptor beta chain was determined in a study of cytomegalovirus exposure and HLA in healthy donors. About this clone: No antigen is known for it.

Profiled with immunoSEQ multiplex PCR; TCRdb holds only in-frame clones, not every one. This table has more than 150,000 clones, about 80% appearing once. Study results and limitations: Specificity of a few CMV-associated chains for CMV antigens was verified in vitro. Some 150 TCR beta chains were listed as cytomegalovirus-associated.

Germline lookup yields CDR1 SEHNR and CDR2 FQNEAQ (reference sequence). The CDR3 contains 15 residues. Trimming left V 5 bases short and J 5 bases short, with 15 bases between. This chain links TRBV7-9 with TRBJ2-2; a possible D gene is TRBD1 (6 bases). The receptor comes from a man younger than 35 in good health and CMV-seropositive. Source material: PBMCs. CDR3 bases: TGTGCCAGCAGCCGCCCGACAGGACCTACCGGGGAGCTGTTTTTT. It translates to CASSRPTGPTGELFF.